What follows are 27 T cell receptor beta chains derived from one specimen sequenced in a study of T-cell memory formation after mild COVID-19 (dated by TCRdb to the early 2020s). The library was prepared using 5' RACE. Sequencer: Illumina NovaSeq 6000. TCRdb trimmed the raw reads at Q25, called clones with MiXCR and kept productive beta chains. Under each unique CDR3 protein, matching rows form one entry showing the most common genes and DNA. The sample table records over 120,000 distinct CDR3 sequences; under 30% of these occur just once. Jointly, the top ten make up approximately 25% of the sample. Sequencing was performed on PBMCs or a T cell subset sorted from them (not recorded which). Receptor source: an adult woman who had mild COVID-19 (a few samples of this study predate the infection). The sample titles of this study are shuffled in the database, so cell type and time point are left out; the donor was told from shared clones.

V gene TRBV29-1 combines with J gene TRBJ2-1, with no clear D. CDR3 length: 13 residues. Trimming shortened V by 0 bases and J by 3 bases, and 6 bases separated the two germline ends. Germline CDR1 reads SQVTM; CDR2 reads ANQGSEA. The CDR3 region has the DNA TGCAGCGTTGAAGAGACGGGCTACAATGAGCAGTTCTTC. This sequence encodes CSVEETGYNEQFF.

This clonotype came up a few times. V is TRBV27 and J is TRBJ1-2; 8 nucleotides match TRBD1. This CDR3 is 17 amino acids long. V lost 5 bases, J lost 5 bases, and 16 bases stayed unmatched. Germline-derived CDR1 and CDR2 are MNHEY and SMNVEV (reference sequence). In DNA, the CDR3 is TGTGCCAGCAGTCCGGCCGGGACAGGAGGCGTCCTTTATGGCTACACCTTC. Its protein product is CASSPAGTGGVLYGYTF.

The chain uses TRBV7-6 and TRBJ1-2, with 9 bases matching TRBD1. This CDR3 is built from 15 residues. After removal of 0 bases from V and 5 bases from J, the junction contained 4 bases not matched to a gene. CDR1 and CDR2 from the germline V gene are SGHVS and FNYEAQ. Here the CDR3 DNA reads TGTGCCAGCAGCTTAGCGATTGGACAGGGGTATGGCTACACCTTC. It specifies CASSLAIGQGYGYTF.

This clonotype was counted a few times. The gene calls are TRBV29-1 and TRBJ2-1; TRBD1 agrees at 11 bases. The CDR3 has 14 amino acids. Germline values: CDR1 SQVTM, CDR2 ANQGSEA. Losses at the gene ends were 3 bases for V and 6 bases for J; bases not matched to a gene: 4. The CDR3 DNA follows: TGCAGCGTTGAGCCCGGGACAGGGGGCAATGAGCAGTTCTTC. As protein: CSVEPGTGGNEQFF.

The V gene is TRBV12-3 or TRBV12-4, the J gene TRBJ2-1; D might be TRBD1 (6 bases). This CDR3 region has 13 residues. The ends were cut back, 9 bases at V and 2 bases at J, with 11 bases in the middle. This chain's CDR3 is CASGQSPYNEQFF. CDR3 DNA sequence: TGTGCCAGTGGACAGAGCCCCTACAATGAGCAGTTCTTC.

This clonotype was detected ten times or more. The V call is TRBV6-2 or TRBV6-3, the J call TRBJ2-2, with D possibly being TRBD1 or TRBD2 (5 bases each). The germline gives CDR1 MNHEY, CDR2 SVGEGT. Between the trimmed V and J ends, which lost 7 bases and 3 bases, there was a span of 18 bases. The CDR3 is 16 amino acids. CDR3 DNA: TGTGCCAGCACCTTAGCCGGGGCAGACTACACCGGGGAGCTGTTTTTT. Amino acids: CASTLAGADYTGELFF.

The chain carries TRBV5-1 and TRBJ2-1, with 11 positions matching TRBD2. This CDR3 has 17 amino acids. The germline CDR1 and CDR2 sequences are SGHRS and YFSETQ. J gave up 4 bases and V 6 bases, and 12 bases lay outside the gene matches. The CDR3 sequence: CASTPSPGLADYNEQFF. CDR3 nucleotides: TGCGCCAGCACCCCCTCCCCGGGACTAGCGGATTACAATGAGCAGTTCTTC.

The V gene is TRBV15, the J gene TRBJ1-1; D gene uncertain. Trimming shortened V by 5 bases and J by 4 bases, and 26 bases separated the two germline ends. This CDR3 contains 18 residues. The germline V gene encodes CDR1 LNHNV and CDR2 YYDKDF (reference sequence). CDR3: CATSASVSRRGMSTEAFF. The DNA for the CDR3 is TGTGCCACCAGCGCGAGCGTATCAAGGAGAGGGATGAGCACTGAAGCTTTCTTT.

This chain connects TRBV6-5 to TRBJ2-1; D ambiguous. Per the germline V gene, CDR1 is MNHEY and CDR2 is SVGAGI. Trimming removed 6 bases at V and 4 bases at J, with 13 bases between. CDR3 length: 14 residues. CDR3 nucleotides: TGTGCCAGCAGCCAACGACTTGCGTACAATGAGCAGTTCTTC. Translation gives CASSQRLAYNEQFF.

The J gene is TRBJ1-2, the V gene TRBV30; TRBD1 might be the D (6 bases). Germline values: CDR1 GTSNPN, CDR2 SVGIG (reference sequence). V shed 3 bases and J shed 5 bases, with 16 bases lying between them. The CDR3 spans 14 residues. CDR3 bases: TGTGCCTGGAGCCACCAGGGGTTCGGGTATGGCTACACCTTC. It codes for CAWSHQGFGYGYTF.

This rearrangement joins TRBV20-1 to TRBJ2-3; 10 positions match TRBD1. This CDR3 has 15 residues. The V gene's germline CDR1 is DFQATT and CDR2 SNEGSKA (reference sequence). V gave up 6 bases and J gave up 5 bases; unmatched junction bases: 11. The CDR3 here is CSAPQTGGILDTQYF. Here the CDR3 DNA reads TGCAGTGCGCCCCAGACAGGGGGCATATTAGATACGCAGTATTTT.

This chain's CDR3 is CASSTQGANEQFF. For the CDR3, the DNA is TGCGCCAGCAGCACGCAGGGGGCAAATGAGCAGTTCTTC. The V call is TRBV5-1, the J call TRBJ2-1, with TRBD1 identical over 8 bases. Germline assignment: CDR1 SGHRS and CDR2 YFSETQ. With 4 bases clipped from V and 7 bases from J, the junction kept 4 bases outside the gene matches. The CDR3 spans 13 residues.

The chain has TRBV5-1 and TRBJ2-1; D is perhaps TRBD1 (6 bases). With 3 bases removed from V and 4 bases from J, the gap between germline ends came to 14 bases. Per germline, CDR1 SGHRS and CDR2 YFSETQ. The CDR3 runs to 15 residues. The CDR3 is CASSSDPTGYNEQFF. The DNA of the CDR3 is TGCGCCAGCAGCTCTGATCCCACAGGGTACAATGAGCAGTTCTTC.

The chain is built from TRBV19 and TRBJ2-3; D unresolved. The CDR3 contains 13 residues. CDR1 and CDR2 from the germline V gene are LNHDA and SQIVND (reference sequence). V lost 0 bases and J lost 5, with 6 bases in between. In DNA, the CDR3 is TGTGCCAGTAGTATAGATATAAGAGATACGCAGTATTTT. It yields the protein CASSIDIRDTQYF.

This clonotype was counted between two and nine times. Here the CDR3 reads CASSLALIAGGPGTDTQYF. CDR3 bases: TGTGCCAGCAGCTTAGCGTTGATAGCGGGAGGGCCGGGGACAGATACGCAGTATTTT. The J gene is TRBJ2-3, the V gene TRBV7-9; 11 bases agree with TRBD2. This CDR3 contains 19 residues. V was pared by 0 bases and J by 3 bases, with 11 bases of the junction left unmatched. Germline loops: CDR1 SEHNR, CDR2 FQNEAQ (reference sequence). The variable domain in full, with the rest retrieved from reference TRBV7-9 and TRBJ2-3, is DTGVSQNPRHKITKRGQNVTFRCDPISEHNRLYWYRQTLGQGPEFLTYFQNEAQLEKSRLLSDRFSAERPKGSFSTLEIQRTEQGDSAMYLCASSLALIAGGPGTDTQYFGPGTRLTVL.

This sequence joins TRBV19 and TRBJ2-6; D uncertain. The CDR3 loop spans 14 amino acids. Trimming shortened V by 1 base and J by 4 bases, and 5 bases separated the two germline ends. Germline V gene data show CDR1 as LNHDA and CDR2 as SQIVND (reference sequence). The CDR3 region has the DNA TGTGCCAGTAGTATAGGGTTCGGGGCCAACGTCCTGACTTTC. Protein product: CASSIGFGANVLTF.

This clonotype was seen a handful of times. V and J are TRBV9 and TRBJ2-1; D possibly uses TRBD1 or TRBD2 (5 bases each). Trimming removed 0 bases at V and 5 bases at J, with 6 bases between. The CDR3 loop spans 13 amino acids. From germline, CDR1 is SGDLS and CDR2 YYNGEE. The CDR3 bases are TGTGCCAGCAGCGTAGGAGGGGACAATGAGCAGTTCTTC. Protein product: CASSVGGDNEQFF.

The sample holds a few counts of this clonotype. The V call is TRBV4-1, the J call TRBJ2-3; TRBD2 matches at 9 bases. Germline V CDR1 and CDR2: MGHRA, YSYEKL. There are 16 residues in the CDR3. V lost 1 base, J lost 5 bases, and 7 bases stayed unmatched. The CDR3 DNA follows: TGCGCCAGCAGCCAAGGAGGGCGGGGGGGAATAGATACGCAGTATTTT. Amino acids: CASSQGGRGGIDTQYF.

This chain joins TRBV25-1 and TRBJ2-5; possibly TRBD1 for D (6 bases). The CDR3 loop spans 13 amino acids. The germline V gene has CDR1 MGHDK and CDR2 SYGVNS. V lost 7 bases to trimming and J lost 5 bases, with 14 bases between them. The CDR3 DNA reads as TGTGCCAGCAACGACAGGTCGGGGGAGACCCAGTACTTC. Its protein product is CASNDRSGETQYF.

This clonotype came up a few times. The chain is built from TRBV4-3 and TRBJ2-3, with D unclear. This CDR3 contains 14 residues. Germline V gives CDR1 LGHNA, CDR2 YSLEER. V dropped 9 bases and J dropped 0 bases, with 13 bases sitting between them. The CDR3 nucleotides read TGCGCCAGTCAGACTGGGATGAGCACAGATACGCAGTATTTT. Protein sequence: CASQTGMSTDTQYF.

Here the CDR3 reads CASSIDPNTEAFF. CDR3 DNA sequence: TGTGCCAGTAGTATAGACCCAAACACTGAAGCTTTCTTT. This chain joins TRBV19 and TRBJ1-1; D gene unclear. The CDR3 totals 13 residues. V shed 0 bases and J shed 2 bases, with 4 bases lying between them. Germline CDR1 is LNHDA and CDR2 is SQIVND (reference sequence).

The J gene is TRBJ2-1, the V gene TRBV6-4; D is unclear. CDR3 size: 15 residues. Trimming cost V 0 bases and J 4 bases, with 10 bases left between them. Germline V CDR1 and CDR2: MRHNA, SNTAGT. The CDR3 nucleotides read TGTGCCAGCAGTGACTCCCCGACGGATTACAATGAGCAGTTCTTC. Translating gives CASSDSPTDYNEQFF.

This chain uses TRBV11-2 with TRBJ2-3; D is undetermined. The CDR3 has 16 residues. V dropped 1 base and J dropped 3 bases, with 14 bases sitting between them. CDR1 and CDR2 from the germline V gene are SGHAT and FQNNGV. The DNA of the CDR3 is TGTGCCAGCAGCTTAGGGAGTAGTCCTTCAACAGATACGCAGTATTTT. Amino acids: CASSLGSSPSTDTQYF.

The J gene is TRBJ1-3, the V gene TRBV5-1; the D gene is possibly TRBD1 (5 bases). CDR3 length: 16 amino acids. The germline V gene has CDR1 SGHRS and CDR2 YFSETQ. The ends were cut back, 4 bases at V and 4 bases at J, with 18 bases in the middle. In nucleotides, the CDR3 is TGCGCCAGCAGCACGGGACTCCCGGCGTCCGGAAACACCATATATTTT. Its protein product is CASSTGLPASGNTIYF.

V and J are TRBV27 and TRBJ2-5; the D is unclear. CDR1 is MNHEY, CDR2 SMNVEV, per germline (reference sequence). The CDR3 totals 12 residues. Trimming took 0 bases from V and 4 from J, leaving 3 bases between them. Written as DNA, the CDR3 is TGTGCCAGCAGTTTATCTGGAGAGACCCAGTACTTC. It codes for CASSLSGETQYF.

DNA of the CDR3: TGTGCCAGCAGCGGACTGGGCAGGCCGGGCCAAGAGACCCAGTACTTC. It specifies CASSGLGRPGQETQYF. This chain joins TRBV4-2 and TRBJ2-5; maybe TRBD2 (5 bases). The V end lost 5 bases, the J end lost 1 base, and 17 bases lay between the germline ends. The germline gives CDR1 LGHNA, CDR2 YNFKEQ. The CDR3 spans 16 residues.

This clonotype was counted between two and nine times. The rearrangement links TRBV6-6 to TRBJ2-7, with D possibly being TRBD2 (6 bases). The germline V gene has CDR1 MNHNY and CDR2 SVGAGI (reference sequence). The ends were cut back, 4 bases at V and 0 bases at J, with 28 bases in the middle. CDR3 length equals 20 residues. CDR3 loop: CASSLLVGGSGAHASYEQYF. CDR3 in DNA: TGTGCCAGCAGTTTACTCGTTGGGGGTAGCGGAGCCCATGCCTCCTACGAGCAGTACTTC.